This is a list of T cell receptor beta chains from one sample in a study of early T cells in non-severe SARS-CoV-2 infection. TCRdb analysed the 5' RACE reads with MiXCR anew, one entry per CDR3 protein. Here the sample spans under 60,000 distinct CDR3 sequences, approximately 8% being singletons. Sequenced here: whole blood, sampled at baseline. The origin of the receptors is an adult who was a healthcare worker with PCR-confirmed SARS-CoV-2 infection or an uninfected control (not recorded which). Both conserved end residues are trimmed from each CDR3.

ASSYESGTTDTQY,TRBJ2-3,TRBV6-5
ASSYETLAGGNLDTQY,TRBJ2-3,TRBV6-6
ASSLRLAGVSGELF,TRBJ2-2,TRBV5-8
SVQTSVGNEQF,TRBJ2-1,TRBV29-1
ASSRVAGNTGELF,TRBJ2-2,TRBV11-3
SARSLGTEAF,TRBJ1-1,TRBV20-1
ASSQDGATGELF,TRBJ2-2,TRBV4-1
ASREEAGVTDTQY,TRBJ2-3,TRBV6-4
ASSLWGLSGANVLT,TRBJ2-6,TRBV12-3/TRBV12-4
ASSPGGKETQY,TRBJ2-5,TRBV7-3
ASSRTSGRYNEQF,TRBJ2-1,TRBV7-9
ASSHPDRPNYGYT,TRBJ1-2,TRBV12-3/TRBV12-4
ASSTQGRYNEQF,TRBJ2-1,TRBV19
ASSPGGRYTEAF,TRBJ1-1,TRBV27
ASSNSPPASNSYEQY,TRBJ2-7,TRBV7-9
SASGPLGEQY,TRBJ2-7,TRBV20-1
ASSLSGYGPTYEQY,TRBJ2-7,TRBV27
SVHLRQGNEKLF,TRBJ1-4,TRBV29-1
ASSTPTGPSSPLH,TRBJ1-6,TRBV6-5
ASSFILNGQGKTEAF,TRBJ1-1,TRBV6-2/TRBV6-3
ASSFGRSSYNEQF,TRBJ2-1,TRBV7-7
SARVSFQETQY,TRBJ2-5,TRBV20-1
ASSEAGGYRLGEAEKLF,TRBJ1-4,TRBV6-1
ASSPEWNTEAF,TRBJ1-1,TRBV11-1
SVEGGIRHNEQF,TRBJ2-1,TRBV29-1
ASSARAASREQF,TRBJ2-1,TRBV3-1
AISEAVNEQF,TRBJ2-1,TRBV10-3
ASSSGGAPQETQY,TRBJ2-5,TRBV5-1
ASSTGRDPPGSYNSPLH,TRBJ1-6,TRBV5-1
ASSPDSSGNTIY,TRBJ1-3,TRBV6-6
AWRTGQGPYNEQF,TRBJ2-1,TRBV30
AWRDTTYYEQY,TRBJ2-7,TRBV30
ASSQSLQGEGTLH,TRBJ1-6,TRBV23-1
ASSGTAYEQY,TRBJ2-7,TRBV12-3/TRBV12-4
ASSVQGSDTQY,TRBJ2-3,TRBV9
SVGRFEAF,TRBJ1-1,TRBV29-1
ASSQVTPWQPHGYT,TRBJ1-2,TRBV4-1
SAGQGGNEQY,TRBJ2-7,TRBV20-1
ASSQEGPRGYGYT,TRBJ1-2,TRBV3-1
ASSFRGFRGGETQY,TRBJ2-5,TRBV11-2
ASSLELAGSSYNEQF,TRBJ2-1,TRBV7-8
ASKGASVAENEQF,TRBJ2-1,TRBV6-2/TRBV6-3
ASSAGTGYIYEQY,TRBJ2-7,TRBV19
ASSEFLNLNQPQH,TRBJ1-5,TRBV2
SVDGTGSAGYT,TRBJ1-2,TRBV29-1